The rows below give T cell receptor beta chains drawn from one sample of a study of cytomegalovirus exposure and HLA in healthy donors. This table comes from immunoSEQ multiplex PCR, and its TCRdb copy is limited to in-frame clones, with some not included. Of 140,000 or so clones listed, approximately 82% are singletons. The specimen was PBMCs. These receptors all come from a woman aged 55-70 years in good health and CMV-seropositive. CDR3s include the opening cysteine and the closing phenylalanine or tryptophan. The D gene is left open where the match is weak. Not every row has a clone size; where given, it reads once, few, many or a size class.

DNA: TGTGCCACCTCCGGGGGGAGGGATGAGCAGTTCTTC; CDR3: CATSGGRDEQFF; V: TRBV18; J: TRBJ2-1; D: TRBD2; size: NA
DNA: TGTGCCAGCAGTTTAAGGAGTAGCAATCAGCCCCAGCATTTT; CDR3: CASSLRSSNQPQHF; V: TRBV27; J: TRBJ1-5; D: NA; size: NA
DNA: TGTGCCAGCAGCTTGATGGGACAGGGGGTTCGGGGCAGCTCCTACGAGCAGTACTTC; CDR3: CASSLMGQGVRGSSYEQYF; V: TRBV5-6; J: TRBJ2-7; D: TRBD1; size: NA
DNA: TGTGCCAGCAGTGACCCGAGGGTGACCTCCTACGAGCAGTACTTC; CDR3: CASSDPRVTSYEQYF; V: TRBV25-1; J: TRBJ2-7; D: NA; size: NA
DNA: TGTGCCACCAGCAAGGATTCAGGGGATTACGAGCAGTACTTC; CDR3: CATSKDSGDYEQYF; V: TRBV15; J: TRBJ2-7; D: NA; size: NA
DNA: TGCGCCAGCAGCCGAAAAGAAACAGGGGCGGGAGAGACCCAGTACTTC; CDR3: CASSRKETGAGETQYF; V: TRBV5-1; J: TRBJ2-5; D: TRBD1; size: once
DNA: TGCAGCGTTGAGCATCGGGACAGGGATGAAAAACTGTTTTTT; CDR3: CSVEHRDRDEKLFF; V: TRBV29-1; J: TRBJ1-4; D: TRBD1; size: NA
DNA: TGTGCCAGCAGCTCCCCCAGAACAGGGGACACCGGGGAGCTGTTTTTT; CDR3: CASSSPRTGDTGELFF; V: TRBV7-9; J: TRBJ2-2; D: TRBD1; size: NA
DNA: TGTGCCTGGACTCCGGGTCCAGATACGCAGTATTTT; CDR3: CAWTPGPDTQYF; V: TRBV30; J: TRBJ2-3; D: NA; size: NA
DNA: TGTGCCAGCAGCCAAGGGACAGCGGTTTATGAAAAACTGTTTTTT; CDR3: CASSQGTAVYEKLFF; V: TRBV4-2; J: TRBJ1-4; D: NA; size: NA
DNA: TGTGCCAGCAGCCAAGGTACGACAGCTACCTTGCAGTATTTT; CDR3: CASSQGTTATLQYF; V: TRBV4-2; J: TRBJ2-3; D: NA; size: NA
DNA: TGTGCCAGCAGCTTAGGTGGCAGGACTGGGTACGATGAGCAGTTCTTC; CDR3: CASSLGGRTGYDEQFF; V: TRBV7-6; J: TRBJ2-1; D: NA; size: NA
DNA: TGTGCCAGTAACGTTCCGGGACAACACTACGAGCAGTACTTC; CDR3: CASNVPGQHYEQYF; V: TRBV19; J: TRBJ2-7; D: NA; size: NA
DNA: TGCGCCAGCAGCTTGGCCCCCCTCGGTTCACCCCTCCACTTT; CDR3: CASSLAPLGSPLHF; V: TRBV5-1; J: TRBJ1-6; D: NA; size: NA
DNA: TGTGCCTGGAGTCAGGGGGCAGGGGCAGGGTATGAAAAACTGTTTTTT; CDR3: CAWSQGAGAGYEKLFF; V: TRBV30; J: TRBJ1-4; D: TRBD1; size: NA
DNA: TGCGCCAGCAGTTCGGGACAGGACTCCTACGAGCAGTACTTC; CDR3: CASSSGQDSYEQYF; V: TRBV5-1; J: TRBJ2-7; D: TRBD1; size: NA
DNA: TGTGCCAGCAGCGTAGACCAGGGGCTACCTTTGAACACTGAAGCTTTCTTT; CDR3: CASSVDQGLPLNTEAFF; V: TRBV9; J: TRBJ1-1; D: NA; size: NA
DNA: TGTGCCAGCAGTGAACCTAGCGTCGAGACGTCCTACGAGCAGTACTTC; CDR3: CASSEPSVETSYEQYF; V: TRBV6-1; J: TRBJ2-7; D: NA; size: NA
DNA: TGTGCCAGCAGTGCAGGGAACACTGAAGCTTTCTTT; CDR3: CASSAGNTEAFF; V: TRBV2; J: TRBJ1-1; D: NA; size: few
DNA: TGCGCCAGCAGCCAAGGACTAGCGGGAGGTAAAACCGGGGAGCTGTTTTTT; CDR3: CASSQGLAGGKTGELFF; V: TRBV4-1; J: TRBJ2-2; D: TRBD2; size: NA
DNA: TGTGCCAGCAGCTTAGATAAGGGGCTTAGCACAGATACGCAGTATTTT; CDR3: CASSLDKGLSTDTQYF; V: TRBV11-2; J: TRBJ2-3; D: NA; size: once
DNA: TGTTCCAGCAGCTACCCCGGACAGGGTCTTTCCGGGGCCAACGTCCTGACTTTC; CDR3: CSSSYPGQGLSGANVLTF; V: TRBV7-9; J: TRBJ2-6; D: TRBD1; size: NA
DNA: TGTGCCAGCAGCTTGGAGCCGTCCACAGATACGCAGTATTTT; CDR3: CASSLEPSTDTQYF; V: TRBV5-4; J: TRBJ2-3; D: NA; size: NA
DNA: TGTGCCAGCTCACCACGAATACAGGGTAACACTGAAGCTTTCTTT; CDR3: CASSPRIQGNTEAFF; V: TRBV18; J: TRBJ1-1; D: NA; size: NA
DNA: TGCAGCGGCTGGCAGGGGGCCATTCAGTACTTC; CDR3: CSGWQGAIQYF; V: TRBV29-1; J: TRBJ2-4; D: TRBD1; size: NA
DNA: TGCGCCAGCAGCCACTCCCGGGGTCCTGAGGCCCAGCATTTT; CDR3: CASSHSRGPEAQHF; V: TRBV4-3; J: TRBJ1-5; D: NA; size: once
DNA: TGTGCCAGCAGCCCGGGGACTCCAAGGAGAGAGACCCAGTACTTC; CDR3: CASSPGTPRRETQYF; V: TRBV5-4; J: TRBJ2-5; D: NA; size: NA
DNA: TGTGCCAGCAGCCTTCTAGCGGGAGAGGCCGGCAATGAGCAGTTCTTC; CDR3: CASSLLAGEAGNEQFF; V: TRBV2; J: TRBJ2-1; D: TRBD2; size: NA
DNA: TGTGCCAGCAGCCCTAGACAGGGGCCGAACACTGAAGCTTTCTTT; CDR3: CASSPRQGPNTEAFF; V: TRBV4-2; J: TRBJ1-1; D: TRBD1; size: NA
DNA: TGCGCCAGCAGCTGGGGCACCGGGACAGGGGTGAACACTGAAGCTTTCTTT; CDR3: CASSWGTGTGVNTEAFF; V: TRBV5-1; J: TRBJ1-1; D: TRBD1; size: NA
DNA: TGTGCCAGCAGTGGATCACAGGGGGCAGGGACTGAAGCTTTCTTT; CDR3: CASSGSQGAGTEAFF; V: TRBV6-1; J: TRBJ1-1; D: TRBD1; size: NA
DNA: TGTGCCAGCAGGGGGACAGGGCGGAACTATGGCTACACCTTC; CDR3: CASRGTGRNYGYTF; V: TRBV7-2; J: TRBJ1-2; D: TRBD1; size: NA
DNA: TGTGCCAGCAGCCCGAAGGGGCCAGATACGCAGTATTTT; CDR3: CASSPKGPDTQYF; V: TRBV7-9; J: TRBJ2-3; D: NA; size: many
DNA: TGCAGCGTCCCTAGTGGCGGGCTAGTCGGTGAAAACATTCAGTACTTC; CDR3: CSVPSGGLVGENIQYF; V: TRBV29-1; J: TRBJ2-4; D: NA; size: NA
DNA: TGTGCCAGCAGCAAAGCGCTCAGGGGAGTTGGAGCTTTCTTT; CDR3: CASSKALRGVGAFF; V: TRBV21-1; J: TRBJ1-1; D: NA; size: few
DNA: TGTGCCAGTAGCCAAGTGCGGGATTCCTACGAGCAGTACTTC; CDR3: CASSQVRDSYEQYF; V: TRBV4-2; J: TRBJ2-7; D: NA; size: NA
DNA: TGTGCCAGCAGCTTCTTACCCGGGACTAGCGGGCTCGCGGGAGATACGCAGTATTTT; CDR3: CASSFLPGTSGLAGDTQYF; V: TRBV7-9; J: TRBJ2-3; D: TRBD2; size: NA
DNA: TGTGCCAGCAGTCCCGGACTAGTTCCATACGAGCAGTACTTC; CDR3: CASSPGLVPYEQYF; V: TRBV6-1; J: TRBJ2-7; D: TRBD2; size: NA
DNA: TGTGCCAGCAGTTACTCGATCGGTGGCGGGCCCTACGAGCAGTACTTC; CDR3: CASSYSIGGGPYEQYF; V: TRBV6-5; J: TRBJ2-7; D: NA; size: NA
DNA: TGTGCCAGCGGGGCTAGGGGGGGCGAAGAGACCCAGTACTTC; CDR3: CASGARGGEETQYF; V: TRBV6-5; J: TRBJ2-5; D: NA; size: NA
DNA: TGCAGTGCCACCAACAGGCGCGAGCAGTACTTC; CDR3: CSATNRREQYF; V: TRBV20-1; J: TRBJ2-7; D: NA; size: NA
DNA: TGTGCCAGCAGCGCCGCGGGACAGGGATGGGAAAAACTGTTTTTT; CDR3: CASSAAGQGWEKLFF; V: TRBV9; J: TRBJ1-4; D: TRBD1; size: NA
DNA: TGTGCCAGCAGCTTAGAGGCGGGGGACTACGAGCAGTACTTC; CDR3: CASSLEAGDYEQYF; V: TRBV7-2; J: TRBJ2-7; D: TRBD2; size: few
DNA: TGTGCCAGTACTGCGACAGAGCCCTACTATGGCTACACCTTC; CDR3: CASTATEPYYGYTF; V: TRBV19; J: TRBJ1-2; D: NA; size: NA
DNA: TGTGCCAGCTCACTGCTGACAGGGGAGAACACTGAAGCTTTCTTT; CDR3: CASSLLTGENTEAFF; V: TRBV18; J: TRBJ1-1; D: TRBD1; size: once
DNA: TGTGCCAGCAGCATTAGCGACATGCTAGATACGCAGTATTTT; CDR3: CASSISDMLDTQYF; V: TRBV7-2; J: TRBJ2-3; D: NA; size: NA
DNA: TGTGCCAGCAGCGCGGATCTAGCGGTTGAGACCCAGTACTTC; CDR3: CASSADLAVETQYF; V: TRBV9; J: TRBJ2-5; D: TRBD2; size: NA
DNA: TGTGCCTGGAAGAGGACAGGGGTCTATGGCTACACCTTC; CDR3: CAWKRTGVYGYTF; V: TRBV30; J: TRBJ1-2; D: TRBD1; size: NA